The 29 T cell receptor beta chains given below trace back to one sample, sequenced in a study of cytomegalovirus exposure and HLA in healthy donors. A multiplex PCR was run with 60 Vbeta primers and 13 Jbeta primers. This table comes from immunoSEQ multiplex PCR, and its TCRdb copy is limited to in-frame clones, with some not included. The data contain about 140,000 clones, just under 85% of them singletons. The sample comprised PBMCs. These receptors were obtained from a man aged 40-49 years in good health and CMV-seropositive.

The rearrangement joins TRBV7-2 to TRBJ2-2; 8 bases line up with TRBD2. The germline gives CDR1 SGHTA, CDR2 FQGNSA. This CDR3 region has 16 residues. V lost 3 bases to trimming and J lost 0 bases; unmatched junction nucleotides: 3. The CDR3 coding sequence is TGTGCCAGCAGCTTTCGGGGGGGAGCGAACACCGGGGAGCTGTTTTTT. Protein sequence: CASSFRGGANTGELFF.

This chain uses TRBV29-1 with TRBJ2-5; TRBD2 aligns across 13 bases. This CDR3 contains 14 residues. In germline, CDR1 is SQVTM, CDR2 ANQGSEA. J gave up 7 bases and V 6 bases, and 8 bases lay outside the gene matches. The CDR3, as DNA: TGCAGCGTGCCCACTAGCGGGAGGGACGGGACCCAGTACTTC. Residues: CSVPTSGRDGTQYF.

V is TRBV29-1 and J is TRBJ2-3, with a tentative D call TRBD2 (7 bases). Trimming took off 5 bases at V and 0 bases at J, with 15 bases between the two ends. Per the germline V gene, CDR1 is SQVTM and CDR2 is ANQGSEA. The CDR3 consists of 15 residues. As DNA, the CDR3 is TGCAGCGTTAGGGGGGGGGCGCGGAGCACAGATACGCAGTATTTT. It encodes CSVRGGARSTDTQYF.

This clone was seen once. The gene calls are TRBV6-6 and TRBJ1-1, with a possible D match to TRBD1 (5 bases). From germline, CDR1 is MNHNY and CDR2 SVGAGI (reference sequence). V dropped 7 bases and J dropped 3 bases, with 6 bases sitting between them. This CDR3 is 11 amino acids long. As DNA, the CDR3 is TGTGCCAGCACCAGGGACACTGAAGCTTTCTTT. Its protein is CASTRDTEAFF.

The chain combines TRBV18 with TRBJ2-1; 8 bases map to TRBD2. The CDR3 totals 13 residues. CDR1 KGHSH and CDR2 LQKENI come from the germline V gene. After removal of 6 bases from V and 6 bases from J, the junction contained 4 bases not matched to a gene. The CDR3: CASSAGTSNEQFF. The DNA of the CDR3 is TGTGCCAGCTCCGCCGGGACTAGCAATGAGCAGTTCTTC.

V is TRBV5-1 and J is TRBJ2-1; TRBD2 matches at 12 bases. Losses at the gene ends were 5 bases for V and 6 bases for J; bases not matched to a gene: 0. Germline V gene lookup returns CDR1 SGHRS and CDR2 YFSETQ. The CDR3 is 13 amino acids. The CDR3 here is CASRTSGSNEQFF. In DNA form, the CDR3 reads TGCGCCAGCAGGACTAGCGGGAGCAATGAGCAGTTCTTC.

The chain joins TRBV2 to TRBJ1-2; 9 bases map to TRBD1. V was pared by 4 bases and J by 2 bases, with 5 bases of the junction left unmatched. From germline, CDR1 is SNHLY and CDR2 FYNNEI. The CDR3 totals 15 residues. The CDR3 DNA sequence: TGTGCCAGCAGTGGTCCCGGGACAGGGAACTATGGCTACACCTTC. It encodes CASSGPGTGNYGYTF.

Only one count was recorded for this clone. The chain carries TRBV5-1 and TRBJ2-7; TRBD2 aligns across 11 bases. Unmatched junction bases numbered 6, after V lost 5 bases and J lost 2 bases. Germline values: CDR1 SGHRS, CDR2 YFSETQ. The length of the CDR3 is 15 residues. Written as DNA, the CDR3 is TGCGCCAGCAGTGATACTAGCGGGGGAGCCTACGAGCAGTACTTC. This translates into CASSDTSGGAYEQYF.

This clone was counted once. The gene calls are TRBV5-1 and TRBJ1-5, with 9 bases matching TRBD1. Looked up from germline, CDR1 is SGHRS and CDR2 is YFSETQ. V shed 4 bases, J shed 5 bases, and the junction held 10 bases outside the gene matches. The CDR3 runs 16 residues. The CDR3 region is CASSALPGQGDQPQHF. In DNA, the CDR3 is TGCGCCAGCAGCGCCCTGCCGGGACAGGGAGATCAGCCCCAGCATTTT.

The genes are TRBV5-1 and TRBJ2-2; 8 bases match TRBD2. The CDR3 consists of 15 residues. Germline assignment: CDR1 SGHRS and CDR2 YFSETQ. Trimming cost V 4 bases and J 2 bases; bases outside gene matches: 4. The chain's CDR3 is CASSLRTSNTGELFF. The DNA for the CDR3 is TGCGCCAGCAGCCTCCGGACTAGCAACACCGGGGAGCTGTTTTTT.

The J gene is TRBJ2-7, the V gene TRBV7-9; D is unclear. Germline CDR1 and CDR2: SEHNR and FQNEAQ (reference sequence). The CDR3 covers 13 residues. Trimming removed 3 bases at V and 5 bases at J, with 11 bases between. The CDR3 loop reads CASSLRRDNEQYF. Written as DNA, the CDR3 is TGTGCCAGCAGCTTGCGCAGAGACAACGAGCAGTACTTC.

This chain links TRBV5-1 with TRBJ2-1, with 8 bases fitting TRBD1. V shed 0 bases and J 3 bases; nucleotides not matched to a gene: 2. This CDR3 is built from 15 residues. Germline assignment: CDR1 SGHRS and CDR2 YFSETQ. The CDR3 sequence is CASSLGTGIYNEQFF. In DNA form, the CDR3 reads TGCGCCAGCAGCTTGGGGACAGGGATCTACAATGAGCAGTTCTTC.

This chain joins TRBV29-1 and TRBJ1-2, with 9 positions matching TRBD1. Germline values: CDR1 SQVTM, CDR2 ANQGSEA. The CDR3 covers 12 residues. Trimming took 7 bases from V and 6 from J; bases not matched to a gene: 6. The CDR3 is CSAHTGGDGYTF. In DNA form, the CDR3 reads TGCAGCGCCCATACAGGGGGCGATGGCTACACCTTC.

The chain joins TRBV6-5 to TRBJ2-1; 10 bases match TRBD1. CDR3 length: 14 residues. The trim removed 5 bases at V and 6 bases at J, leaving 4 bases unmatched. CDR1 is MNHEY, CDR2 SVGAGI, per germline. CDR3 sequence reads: CASSRQGAFNEQFF. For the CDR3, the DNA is TGTGCCAGCAGTAGACAGGGGGCTTTCAATGAGCAGTTCTTC.

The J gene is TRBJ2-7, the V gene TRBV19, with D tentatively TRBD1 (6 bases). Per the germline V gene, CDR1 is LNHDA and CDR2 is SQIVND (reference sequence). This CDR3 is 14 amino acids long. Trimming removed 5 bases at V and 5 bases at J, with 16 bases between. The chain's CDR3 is CASSLQGFGDEQYF. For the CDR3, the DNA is TGTGCCAGTAGTTTACAGGGTTTCGGGGACGAGCAGTACTTC.

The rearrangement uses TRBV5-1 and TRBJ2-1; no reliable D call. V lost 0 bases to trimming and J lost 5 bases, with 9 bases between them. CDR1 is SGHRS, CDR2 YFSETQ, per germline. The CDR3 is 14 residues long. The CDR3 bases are TGCGCCAGCAGCTTGGACAGAAGAAACAATGAGCAGTTCTTC. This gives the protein CASSLDRRNNEQFF. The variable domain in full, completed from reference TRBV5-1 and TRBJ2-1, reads KAGVTQTPRYLIKTRGQQVTLSCSPISGHRSVSWYQQTPGQGLQFLFEYFSETQRNKGNFPGRFSGRQFSNSRSEMNVSTLELGDSALYLCASSLDRRNNEQFFGPGTRLTVL.

CDR3 in amino acids: CASSLSRAGANVLTF. In DNA form, the CDR3 reads TGTGCCAGCAGCTTAAGCAGGGCTGGGGCCAACGTCCTGACTTTC. The J gene is TRBJ2-6, the V gene TRBV7-2, with a weak D call TRBD1 (5 bases). Germline CDR1 SGHTA, CDR2 FQGNSA. The length of the CDR3 is 15 residues. Trimming shortened V by 2 bases and J by 2 bases, and 7 bases separated the two germline ends.

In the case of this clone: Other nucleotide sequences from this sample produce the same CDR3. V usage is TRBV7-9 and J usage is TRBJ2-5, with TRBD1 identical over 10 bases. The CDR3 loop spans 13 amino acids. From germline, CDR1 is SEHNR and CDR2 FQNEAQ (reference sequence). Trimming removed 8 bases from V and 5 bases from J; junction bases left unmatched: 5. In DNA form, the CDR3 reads TGTGCCAGCCGGACAGGGGGGGCTGAGACCCAGTACTTC. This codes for CASRTGGAETQYF.

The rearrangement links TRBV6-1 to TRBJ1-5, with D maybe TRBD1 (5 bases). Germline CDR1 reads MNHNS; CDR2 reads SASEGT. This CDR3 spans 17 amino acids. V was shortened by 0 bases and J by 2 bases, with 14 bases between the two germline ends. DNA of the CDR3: TGTGCCAGCAGTGAAGCGAAATCAGGGTGGCGCAATCAGCCCCAGCATTTT. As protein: CASSEAKSGWRNQPQHF.

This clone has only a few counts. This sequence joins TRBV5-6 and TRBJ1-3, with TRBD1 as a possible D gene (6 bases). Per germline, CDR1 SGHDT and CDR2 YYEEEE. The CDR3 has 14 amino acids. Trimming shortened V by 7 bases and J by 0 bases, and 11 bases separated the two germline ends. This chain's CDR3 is CASGQGFSGNTIYF. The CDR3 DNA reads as TGTGCCAGCGGCCAGGGGTTCTCTGGAAACACCATATATTTT.

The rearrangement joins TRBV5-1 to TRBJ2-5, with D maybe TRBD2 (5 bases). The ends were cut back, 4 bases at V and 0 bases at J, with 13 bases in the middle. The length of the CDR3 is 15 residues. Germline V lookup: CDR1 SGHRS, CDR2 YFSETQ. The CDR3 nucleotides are TGCGCCAGCAGCGGTACCCGGGAATACCAAGAGACCCAGTACTTC. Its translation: CASSGTREYQETQYF.

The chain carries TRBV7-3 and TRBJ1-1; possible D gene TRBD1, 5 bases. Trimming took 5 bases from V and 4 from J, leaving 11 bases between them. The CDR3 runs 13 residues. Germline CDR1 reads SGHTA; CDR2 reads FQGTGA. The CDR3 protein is CASSPSGGTEAFF. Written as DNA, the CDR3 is TGTGCCAGCAGCCCTTCGGGGGGCACTGAAGCTTTCTTT.

In nucleotides, the CDR3 is TGTGCCAGTAGTATAGTCTCAGGGATCAACGAGCAGTACTTC. Its translation: CASSIVSGINEQYF. The chain combines TRBV19 with TRBJ2-7, with TRBD1 as a possible D gene (5 bases). V lost 1 base, J lost 5 bases, and 12 bases lay in between. Germline V gives CDR1 LNHDA, CDR2 SQIVND (reference sequence). This CDR3 has 14 residues. The full variable domain, with the rest looked up from reference TRBV19 and TRBJ2-7, is DGGITQSPKYLFRKEGQNVTLSCEQNLNHDAMYWYRQDPGQGLRLIYYSQIVNDFQKGDIAEGYSVSREKKESFPLTVTSAQKNPTAFYLCASSIVSGINEQYFGPGTRLTVT.

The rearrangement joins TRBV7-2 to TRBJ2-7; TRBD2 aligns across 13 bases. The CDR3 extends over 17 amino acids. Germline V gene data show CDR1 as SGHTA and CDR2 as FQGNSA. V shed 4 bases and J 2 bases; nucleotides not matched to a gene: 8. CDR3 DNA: TGTGCCAGCAGCTCCGGGACTAGCGGGGTGAGGACCTACGAGCAGTACTTC. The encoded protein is CASSSGTSGVRTYEQYF.

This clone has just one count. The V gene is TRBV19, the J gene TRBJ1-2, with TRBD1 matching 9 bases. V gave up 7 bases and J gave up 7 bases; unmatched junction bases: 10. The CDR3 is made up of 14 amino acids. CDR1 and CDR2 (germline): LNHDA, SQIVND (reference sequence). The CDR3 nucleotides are TGTGCCAGTACCCAGGTACAGGGGGCGGTTGGCTACACCTTC. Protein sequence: CASTQVQGAVGYTF. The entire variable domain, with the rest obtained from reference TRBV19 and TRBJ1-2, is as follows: DGGITQSPKYLFRKEGQNVTLSCEQNLNHDAMYWYRQDPGQGLRLIYYSQIVNDFQKGDIAEGYSVSREKKESFPLTVTSAQKNPTAFYLCASTQVQGAVGYTFGSGTRLTVV.

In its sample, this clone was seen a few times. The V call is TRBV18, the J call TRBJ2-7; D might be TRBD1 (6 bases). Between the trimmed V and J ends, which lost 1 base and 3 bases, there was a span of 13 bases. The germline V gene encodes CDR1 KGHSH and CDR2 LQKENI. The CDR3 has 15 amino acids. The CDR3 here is CASSPRSRDNYEQYF. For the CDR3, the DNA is TGTGCCAGCTCACCACGCTCCCGGGACAACTACGAGCAGTACTTC.

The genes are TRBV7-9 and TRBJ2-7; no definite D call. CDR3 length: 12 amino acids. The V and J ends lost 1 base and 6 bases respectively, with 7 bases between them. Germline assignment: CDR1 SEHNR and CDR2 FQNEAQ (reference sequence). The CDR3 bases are TGTGCCAGCAGCTTAGTGGGCCCCGAGCAGTACTTC. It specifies CASSLVGPEQYF. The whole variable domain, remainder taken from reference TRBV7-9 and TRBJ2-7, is DTGVSQNPRHKITKRGQNVTFRCDPISEHNRLYWYRQTLGQGPEFLTYFQNEAQLEKSRLLSDRFSAERPKGSFSTLEIQRTEQGDSAMYLCASSLVGPEQYFGPGTRLTVT.

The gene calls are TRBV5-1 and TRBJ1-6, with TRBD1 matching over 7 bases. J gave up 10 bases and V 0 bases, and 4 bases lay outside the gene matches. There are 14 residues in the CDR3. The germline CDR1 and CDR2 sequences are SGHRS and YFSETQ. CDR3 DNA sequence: TGCGCCAGCAGCTTGGAGCAGGGGGGATCACCCCTCCACTTT. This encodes CASSLEQGGSPLHF.

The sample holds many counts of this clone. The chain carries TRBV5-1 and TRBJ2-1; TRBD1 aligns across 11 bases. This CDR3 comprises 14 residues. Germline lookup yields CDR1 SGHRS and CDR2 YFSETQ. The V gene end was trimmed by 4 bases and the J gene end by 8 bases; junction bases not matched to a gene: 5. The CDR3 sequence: CASSARTGGDEQFF. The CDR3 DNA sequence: TGCGCCAGCAGCGCGAGGACAGGGGGCGATGAGCAGTTCTTC.